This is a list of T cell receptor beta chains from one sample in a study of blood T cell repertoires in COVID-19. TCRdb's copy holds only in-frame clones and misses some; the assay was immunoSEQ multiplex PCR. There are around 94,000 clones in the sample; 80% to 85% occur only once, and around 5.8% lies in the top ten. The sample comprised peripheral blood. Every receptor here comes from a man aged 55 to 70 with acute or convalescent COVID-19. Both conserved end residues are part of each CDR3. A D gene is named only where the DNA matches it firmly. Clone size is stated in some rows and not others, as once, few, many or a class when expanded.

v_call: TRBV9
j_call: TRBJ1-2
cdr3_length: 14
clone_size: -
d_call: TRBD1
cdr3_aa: CASSVGTGPYGYTF
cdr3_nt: TGTGCCAGCAGCGTAGGGACAGGGCCTTATGGCTACACCTTC

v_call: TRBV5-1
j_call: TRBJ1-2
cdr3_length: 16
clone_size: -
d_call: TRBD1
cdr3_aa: CASSRAGDRPNYGYTF
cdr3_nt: TGCGCCAGCAGTAGGGCCGGGGACAGGCCTAACTATGGCTACACCTTC

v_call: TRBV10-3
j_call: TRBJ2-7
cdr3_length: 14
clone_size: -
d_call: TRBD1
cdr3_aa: CAISLLQGNYEQYF
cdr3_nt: TGTGCCATCAGTCTCTTACAGGGGAACTACGAGCAGTACTTC

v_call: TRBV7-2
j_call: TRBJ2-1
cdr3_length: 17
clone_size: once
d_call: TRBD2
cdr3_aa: CASSVGTSGGTYNEQFF
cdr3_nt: TGTGCCAGCAGCGTCGGGACTAGCGGGGGAACCTACAATGAGCAGTTCTTC

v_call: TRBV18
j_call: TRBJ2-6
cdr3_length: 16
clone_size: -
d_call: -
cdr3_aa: CASSPPRVTGANVLTF
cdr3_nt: TGTGCCAGCTCACCACCGCGGGTGACTGGGGCCAACGTCCTGACTTTC

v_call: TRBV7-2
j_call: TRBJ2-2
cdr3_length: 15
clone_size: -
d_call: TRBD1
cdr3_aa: CASSWTGPNTGELFF
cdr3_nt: TGTGCCAGCAGCTGGACAGGGCCGAACACCGGGGAGCTGTTTTTT

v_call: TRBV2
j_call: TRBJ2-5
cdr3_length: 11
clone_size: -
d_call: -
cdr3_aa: CASSERETQYF
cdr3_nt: TGTGCCAGCAGTGAGCGAGAGACCCAGTACTTC

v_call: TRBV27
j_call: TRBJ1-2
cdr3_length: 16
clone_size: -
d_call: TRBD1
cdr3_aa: CASSLPLDRPNYGYTF
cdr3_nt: TGTGCCAGCAGTTTACCCCTGGACAGGCCTAACTATGGCTACACCTTC

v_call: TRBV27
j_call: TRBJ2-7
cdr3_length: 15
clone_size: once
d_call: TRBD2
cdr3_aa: CASASPGLDRYEQYF
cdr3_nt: TGTGCCAGCGCTTCCCCGGGACTAGATAGATACGAGCAGTACTTC

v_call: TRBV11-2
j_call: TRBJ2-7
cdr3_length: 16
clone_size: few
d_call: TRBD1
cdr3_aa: CASSLNRRQGLYEQYF
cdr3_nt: TGTGCCAGCAGCTTAAATCGGCGACAGGGCTTGTACGAGCAGTACTTC

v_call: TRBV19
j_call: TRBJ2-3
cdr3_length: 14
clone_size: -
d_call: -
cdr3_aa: CASMNPSRADTQYF
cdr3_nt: TGTGCCAGTATGAACCCTTCTCGGGCAGATACGCAGTATTTT

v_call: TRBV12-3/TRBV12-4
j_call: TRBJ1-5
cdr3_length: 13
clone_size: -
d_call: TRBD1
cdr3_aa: CASSGQADQPQHF
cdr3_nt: TGTGCCAGCAGCGGACAGGCCGATCAGCCCCAGCATTTT

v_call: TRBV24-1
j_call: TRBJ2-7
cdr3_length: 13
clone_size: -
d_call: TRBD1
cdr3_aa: CATSERTGREQYF
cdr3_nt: TGTGCCACCAGTGAACGGACAGGGAGGGAGCAGTACTTC

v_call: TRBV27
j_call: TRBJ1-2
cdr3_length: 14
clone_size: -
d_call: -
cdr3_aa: CASSYSRGANGYTF
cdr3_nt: TGTGCCAGCAGTTACTCACGGGGGGCGAATGGCTACACCTTC

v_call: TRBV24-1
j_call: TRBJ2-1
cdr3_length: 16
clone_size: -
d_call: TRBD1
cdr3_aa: CATSDLGGQGLDEQFF
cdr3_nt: TGTGCCACCAGTGATTTAGGGGGACAGGGGCTGGATGAGCAGTTCTTC

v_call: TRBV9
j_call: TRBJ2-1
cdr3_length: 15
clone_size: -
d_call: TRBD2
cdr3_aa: CASSARLAGIFEQFF
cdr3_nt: TGTGCCAGCAGCGCCAGACTAGCGGGGATCTTTGAGCAGTTCTTC

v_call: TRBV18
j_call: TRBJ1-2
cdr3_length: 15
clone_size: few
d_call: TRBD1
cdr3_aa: CASSPSGQATGGYTF
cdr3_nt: TGTGCCAGCTCACCGTCCGGACAGGCGACAGGGGGCTACACCTTC

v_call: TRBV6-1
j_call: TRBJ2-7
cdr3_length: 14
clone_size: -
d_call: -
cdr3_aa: CASSDARQFDEQYF
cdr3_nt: TGTGCCAGCAGTGATGCACGACAGTTCGACGAGCAGTACTTC

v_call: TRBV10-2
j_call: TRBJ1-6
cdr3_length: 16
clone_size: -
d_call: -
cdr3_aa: CASKKILGQNNSPLHF
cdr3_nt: TGCGCCAGCAAAAAAATTTTGGGGCAGAATAATTCACCCCTCCACTTT

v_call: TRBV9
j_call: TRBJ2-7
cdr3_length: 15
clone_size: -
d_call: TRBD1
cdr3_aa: CASSTGGTASYEQYF
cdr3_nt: TGTGCCAGCAGCACAGGGGGGACGGCTTCCTACGAGCAGTACTTC

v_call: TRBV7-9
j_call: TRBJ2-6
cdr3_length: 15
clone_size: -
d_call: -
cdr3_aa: CASSYLEGVANVLTF
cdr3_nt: TGTGCCAGCAGCTACCTAGAGGGGGTGGCCAACGTCCTGACTTTC

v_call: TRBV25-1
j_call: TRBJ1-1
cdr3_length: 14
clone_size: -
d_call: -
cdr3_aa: CASSKTGMNTEAFF
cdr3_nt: TGTGCCAGCAGTAAAACAGGGATGAACACTGAAGCTTTCTTT